This record looks at one T cell receptor beta chain sequence and its context. Its antigen remains unknown. The germline CDR1 and CDR2 sequences are SGHTA and FQGNSA. The V segment lost 8 bases and the J segment 4 bases; nucleotides outside the gene matches: 7. The CDR3 covers 14 residues. All donors were healthy HIV-negative adults lacking recent acute infections or vaccinations. Sequenced by immunoSEQ multiplex PCR; TCRdb stores in-frame clones only, minus some. The table shows nearly 1,000,000 clones, with less than 85% occurring only once. This sample stems from a study of shared clonotypes between healthy human individuals. Looking at the study overall: Two women and a few men aged 18 to 49 served as donors.

Whole-study findings and limits: The expectation was that sequencing depth would affect clonotype sharing among donors.

Sequencing used memory CD4+ T cells sorted from blood. Subset meaning: CD45RA-negative fraction. This chain links TRBV7-2 with TRBJ2-7; 11 bases agree with TRBD1. The clonotype comes from a man between 18 and 29 years old in good health. CDR3 sequence: CASYRGTGGYEQYF. In DNA form, the CDR3 reads TGTGCCAGCTACAGAGGGACAGGGGGATACGAGCAGTACTTC.